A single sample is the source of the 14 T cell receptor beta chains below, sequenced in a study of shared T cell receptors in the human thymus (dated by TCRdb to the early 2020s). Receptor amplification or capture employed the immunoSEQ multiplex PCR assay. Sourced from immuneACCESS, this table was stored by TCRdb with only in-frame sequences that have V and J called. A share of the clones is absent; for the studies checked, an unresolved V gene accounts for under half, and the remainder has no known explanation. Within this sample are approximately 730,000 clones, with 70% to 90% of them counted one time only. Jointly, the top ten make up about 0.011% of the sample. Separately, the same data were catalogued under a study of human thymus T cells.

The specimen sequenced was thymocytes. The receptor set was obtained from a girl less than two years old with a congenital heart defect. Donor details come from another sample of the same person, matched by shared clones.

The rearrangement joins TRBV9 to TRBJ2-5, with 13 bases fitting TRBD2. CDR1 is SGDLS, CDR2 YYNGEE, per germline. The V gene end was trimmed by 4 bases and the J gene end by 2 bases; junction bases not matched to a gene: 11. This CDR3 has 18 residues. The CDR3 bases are TGTGCCAGCAGCTCCCGGACTAGCGGGGGTCCTCAACAAGAGACCCAGTACTTC. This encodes CASSSRTSGGPQQETQYF.

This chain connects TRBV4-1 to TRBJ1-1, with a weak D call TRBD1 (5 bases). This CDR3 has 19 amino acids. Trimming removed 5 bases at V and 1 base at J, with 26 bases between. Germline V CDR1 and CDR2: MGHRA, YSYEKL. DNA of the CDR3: TGCGCCAGCAGCGCGCGAAGCCCTCTAAACGGAGGGGAGAACACTGAAGCTTTCTTT. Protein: CASSARSPLNGGENTEAFF.

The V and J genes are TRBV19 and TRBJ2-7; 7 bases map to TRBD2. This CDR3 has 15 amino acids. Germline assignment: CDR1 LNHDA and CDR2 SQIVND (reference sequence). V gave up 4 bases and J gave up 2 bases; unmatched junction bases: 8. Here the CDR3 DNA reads TGTGCCAGTAGTACCCGGGACTATCAGACCTACGAGCAGTACTTC. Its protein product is CASSTRDYQTYEQYF.

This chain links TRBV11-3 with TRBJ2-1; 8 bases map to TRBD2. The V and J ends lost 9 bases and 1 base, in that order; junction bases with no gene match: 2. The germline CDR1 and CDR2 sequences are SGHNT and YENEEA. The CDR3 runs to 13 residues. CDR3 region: CASRGGSYNEQFF. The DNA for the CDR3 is TGTGCCAGTCGGGGGGGTTCCTACAATGAGCAGTTCTTC.

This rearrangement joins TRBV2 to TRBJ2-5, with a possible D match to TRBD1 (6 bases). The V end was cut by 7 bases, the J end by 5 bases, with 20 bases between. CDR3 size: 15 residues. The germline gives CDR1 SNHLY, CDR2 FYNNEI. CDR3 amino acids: CASIIEPGTSETQYF. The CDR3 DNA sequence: TGTGCCAGCATTATCGAACCCGGGACATCGGAGACCCAGTACTTC.

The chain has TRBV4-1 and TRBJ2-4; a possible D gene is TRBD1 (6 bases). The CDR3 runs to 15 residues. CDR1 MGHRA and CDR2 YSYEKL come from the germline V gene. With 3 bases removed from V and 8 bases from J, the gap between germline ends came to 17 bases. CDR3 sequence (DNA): TGCGCCAGCAGCCATGGGGGCCCCAACGGGGACATTCAGTACTTC. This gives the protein CASSHGGPNGDIQYF.

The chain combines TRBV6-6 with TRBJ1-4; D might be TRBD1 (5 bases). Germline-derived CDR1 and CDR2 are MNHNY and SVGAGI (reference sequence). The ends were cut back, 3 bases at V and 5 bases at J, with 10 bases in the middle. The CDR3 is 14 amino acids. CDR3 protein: CASSYGGTNEKLFF. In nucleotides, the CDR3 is TGTGCCAGCAGTTATGGGGGGACGAATGAAAAACTGTTTTTT.

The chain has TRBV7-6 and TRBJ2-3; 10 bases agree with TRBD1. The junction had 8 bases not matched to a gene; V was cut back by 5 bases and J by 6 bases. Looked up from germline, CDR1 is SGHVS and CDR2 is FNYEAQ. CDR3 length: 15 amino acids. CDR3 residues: CASSERDRGGDTQYF. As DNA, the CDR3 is TGTGCCAGCAGCGAGCGGGACAGGGGAGGGGATACGCAGTATTTT.

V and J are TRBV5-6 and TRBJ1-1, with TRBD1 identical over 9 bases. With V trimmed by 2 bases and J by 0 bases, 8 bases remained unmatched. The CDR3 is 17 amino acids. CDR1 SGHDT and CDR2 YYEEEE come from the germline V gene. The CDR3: CASSLGDRDVMNTEAFF. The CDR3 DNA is TGTGCCAGCAGCTTAGGGGACAGGGATGTTATGAACACTGAAGCTTTCTTT. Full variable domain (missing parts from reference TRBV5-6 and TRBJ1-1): DAGVTQSPTHLIKTRGQQVTLRCSPKSGHDTVSWYQQALGQGPQFIFQYYEEEERQRGNFPDRFSGHQFPNYSSELNVNALLLGDSALYLCASSLGDRDVMNTEAFFGQGTRLTVV.

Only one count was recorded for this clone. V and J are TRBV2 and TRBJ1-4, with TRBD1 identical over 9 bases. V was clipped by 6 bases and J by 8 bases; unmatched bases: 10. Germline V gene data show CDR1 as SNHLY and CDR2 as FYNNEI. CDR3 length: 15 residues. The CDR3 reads CASREQGAGEEKLFF. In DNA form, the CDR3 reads TGTGCCAGCAGGGAACAGGGGGCGGGGGAGGAAAAACTGTTTTTT.

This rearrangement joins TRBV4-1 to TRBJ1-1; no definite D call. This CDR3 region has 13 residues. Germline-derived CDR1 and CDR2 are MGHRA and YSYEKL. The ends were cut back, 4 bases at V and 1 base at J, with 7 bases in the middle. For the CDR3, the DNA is TGCGCCAGCAGCCTAAGAGAGAACACTGAAGCTTTCTTT. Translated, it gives CASSLRENTEAFF.

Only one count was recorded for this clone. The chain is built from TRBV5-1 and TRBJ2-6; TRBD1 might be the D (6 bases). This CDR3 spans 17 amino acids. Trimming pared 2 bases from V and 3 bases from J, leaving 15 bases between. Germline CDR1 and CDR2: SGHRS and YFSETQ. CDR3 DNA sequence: TGCGCCAGCAGCTTACAGGGTCTTTTGGGTGGGGCCAACGTCCTGACTTTC. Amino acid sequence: CASSLQGLLGGANVLTF.

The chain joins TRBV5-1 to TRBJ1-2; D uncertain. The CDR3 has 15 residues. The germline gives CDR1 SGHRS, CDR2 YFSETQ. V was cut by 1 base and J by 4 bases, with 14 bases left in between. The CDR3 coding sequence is TGCGCCAGCAGCTTGATCGGCAGCCGGGGCTATGGCTACACCTTC. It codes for CASSLIGSRGYGYTF.

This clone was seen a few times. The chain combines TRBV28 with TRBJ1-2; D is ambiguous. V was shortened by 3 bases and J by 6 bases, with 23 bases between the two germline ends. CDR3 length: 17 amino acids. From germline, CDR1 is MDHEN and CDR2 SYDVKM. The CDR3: CASSFNFIEGLSDGYTF. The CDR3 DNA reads TGTGCCAGCAGTTTTAATTTCATTGAGGGTTTGAGCGATGGCTACACCTTC.